These 24 T cell receptor beta chains were all obtained from the same sample, sequenced in a study of blood T cell repertoires in COVID-19. The method was immunoSEQ multiplex PCR; TCRdb's version includes in-frame clones alone and lacks a portion of them. The table has roughly 200,000 clones, less than 90% seen once; the top ten hold over 9.5%. The sample comprised peripheral blood. The receptors were gathered from a woman over 75 with COVID-19, enrolled during active disease.

The V and J genes are TRBV5-1 and TRBJ1-5, with 8 bases fitting TRBD1. V was clipped by 0 bases and J by 6 bases; unmatched bases: 5. The length of the CDR3 is 15 residues. Germline assignment: CDR1 SGHRS and CDR2 YFSETQ. CDR3 DNA: TGCGCCAGCAGCTTGGCGGGACAGGTGGGTCAGCCCCAGCATTTT. Its protein is CASSLAGQVGQPQHF.

The rearrangement uses TRBV3-1 (or the pseudogene TRBV3-2) and TRBJ2-2, with TRBD2 matching 7 bases. The CDR3 spans 14 residues. The ends lost 0 bases at V and 8 bases at J; junction bases unmatched: 3. Germline V gives CDR1 LGHDT, CDR2 YNNKEL (reference sequence). CDR3: CASSQDPGRGELFF. As DNA, the CDR3 is TGTGCCAGCAGCCAAGATCCCGGGAGGGGGGAGCTGTTTTTT.

CDR3 in DNA: TGTGCCAGCAGTTCTGGACTAGCGGGGGCCAGAAATACGCAGTATTTT. Translated: CASSSGLAGARNTQYF. The V call is TRBV28, the J call TRBJ2-3, with 13 bases aligning to TRBD2. Unmatched junction bases numbered 8, after V lost 4 bases and J lost 7 bases. CDR1 is MDHEN and CDR2 is SYDVKM in the germline V gene. CDR3 length equals 16 residues. The whole variable domain, filled in from reference TRBV28 and TRBJ2-3, reads DVKVTQSSRYLVKRTGEKVFLECVQDMDHENMFWYRQDPGLGLRLIYFSYDVKMKEKGDIPEGYSVSREKKERFSLILESASTNQTSMYLCASSSGLAGARNTQYFGPGTRLTVL.

A single count supports this clone. The V call is TRBV10-3, the J call TRBJ2-3; D perhaps matches TRBD2 (6 bases). Germline loops: CDR1 ENHRY, CDR2 SYGVKD. V was clipped by 3 bases and J by 0 bases, with 7 bases between them. CDR3 size: 14 residues. The CDR3 DNA sequence: TGTGCCATCAGTGATCTAGCGAGCACAGATACGCAGTATTTT. As protein: CAISDLASTDTQYF.

This chain uses TRBV28 with TRBJ1-1; tentatively, D is TRBD1 (6 bases). The CDR3 has 14 amino acids. The germline V and J ends were trimmed by 5 bases and 6 bases, with 16 bases remaining between them. Germline V CDR1 and CDR2: MDHEN, SYDVKM. CDR3 in amino acids: CASSPRTESSEAFF. DNA of the CDR3: TGTGCCAGCAGTCCCAGGACAGAATCCTCTGAAGCTTTCTTT.

The J gene is TRBJ2-1, the V gene TRBV19; 7 positions agree with TRBD1. CDR3 length: 17 amino acids. V was clipped by 3 bases and J by 0 bases; unmatched bases: 8. Germline V gives CDR1 LNHDA, CDR2 SQIVND (reference sequence). In DNA, the CDR3 is TGTGCCAGTAGTATGCAGGGGGTGCTGAGCTCCTACAATGAGCAGTTCTTC. Its translation is CASSMQGVLSSYNEQFF.

The V and J genes are TRBV28 and TRBJ1-4, with D unresolved. The germline gives CDR1 MDHEN, CDR2 SYDVKM. V was cut by 6 bases and J by 13 bases, with 12 bases left in between. This CDR3 contains 11 residues. The CDR3 loop reads CASSRNGRLFF. CDR3 DNA sequence: TGTGCCAGCAGCCGAAACGGGAGACTGTTTTTT.

The chain combines TRBV18 with TRBJ1-2, with D hard to call. Germline V gene lookup returns CDR1 KGHSH and CDR2 LQKENI. The CDR3 covers 17 residues. Trimming took off 5 bases at V and 8 bases at J, with 27 bases between the two ends. CDR3 bases: TGTGCCAGCTCATTACGTCACAGCGGTTCACAAAGTGAGGGCTACACCTTC. Its translation is CASSLRHSGSQSEGYTF.

The chain couples TRBV5-6 to TRBJ1-2, with 9 bases lining up with TRBD1. The CDR3 runs to 14 residues. Per the germline V gene, CDR1 is SGHDT and CDR2 is YYEEEE. With 5 bases clipped from V and 8 bases from J, the junction kept 10 bases outside the gene matches. The CDR3 region is CASSKDRGISGYTF. For the CDR3, the DNA is TGTGCCAGCAGTAAGGACAGGGGAATCTCGGGCTACACCTTC.

V and J are TRBV7-9 and TRBJ2-5, with TRBD1 identical over 9 bases. The CDR3 extends over 14 amino acids. The junction had 5 bases not matched to a gene; V was cut back by 5 bases and J by 4 bases. Per germline, CDR1 SEHNR and CDR2 FQNEAQ (reference sequence). CDR3 amino acids: CASSLQTGGETQYF. CDR3 DNA sequence: TGTGCCAGCAGCCTACAGACAGGGGGAGAGACCCAGTACTTC.

This chain connects TRBV28 to TRBJ1-5; D is undetermined. Germline CDR1 is MDHEN and CDR2 is SYDVKM. The CDR3 extends over 14 amino acids. Trimming pared 6 bases from V and 2 bases from J, leaving 11 bases between. The CDR3 here is CASRGVPGNQPQHF. CDR3 DNA: TGTGCCAGCAGGGGAGTCCCGGGCAATCAGCCCCAGCATTTT. Variable domain in full (rest from reference TRBV28 and TRBJ1-5): DVKVTQSSRYLVKRTGEKVFLECVQDMDHENMFWYRQDPGLGLRLIYFSYDVKMKEKGDIPEGYSVSREKKERFSLILESASTNQTSMYLCASRGVPGNQPQHFGDGTRLSIL.

CDR3 nucleotides: TGTGCCAGCAGTTACCCCGGGGGGTCCGGGGCCAACGTCCTGACTTTC. It is translated as CASSYPGGSGANVLTF. The chain couples TRBV6-5 to TRBJ2-6; 7 nucleotides match TRBD2. V lost 2 bases, J lost 4 bases, and 5 bases stayed unmatched. Looked up from germline, CDR1 is MNHEY and CDR2 is SVGAGI. The CDR3 is made up of 16 amino acids.

The J gene is TRBJ1-6, the V gene TRBV28; possibly TRBD1 for D (5 bases). This CDR3 has 15 residues. V lost 6 bases and J lost 7, with 16 bases in between. CDR1 and CDR2 from the germline V gene are MDHEN and SYDVKM. As DNA, the CDR3 is TGTGCCAGCAGCGCGCAGGGTATGGGGAATTCACCCCTCCACTTT. Translation: CASSAQGMGNSPLHF.

The chain combines TRBV6-5 with TRBJ2-2, with 8 bases aligning to TRBD1. From germline, CDR1 is MNHEY and CDR2 SVGAGI. There are 14 residues in the CDR3. V lost 9 bases, J lost 4 bases, and 7 bases stayed unmatched. This CDR3 is CASTGQAPTGELFF. For the CDR3, the DNA is TGTGCCAGTACGGGACAGGCCCCCACCGGGGAGCTGTTTTTT.

The chain is built from TRBV24-1 and TRBJ1-4; 8 bases are shared with TRBD1. The CDR3 is made up of 16 amino acids. J lost 5 bases, V lost 1 base, and 5 bases had no gene match. Germline lookup yields CDR1 KGHDR and CDR2 SFDVKD. The CDR3: CATSDFSRTGNEKLFF. The DNA for the CDR3 is TGTGCCACCAGTGATTTTTCTAGGACAGGGAATGAAAAACTGTTTTTT.

The chain joins TRBV2 to TRBJ2-7; 11 bases map to TRBD1. CDR3 length: 15 residues. Germline lookup yields CDR1 SNHLY and CDR2 FYNNEI. The trim removed 6 bases at V and 3 bases at J, leaving 7 bases unmatched. The CDR3 here is CASSLGQGALYEQYV. The CDR3 region has the DNA TGTGCCAGCAGCCTCGGACAGGGGGCCCTCTACGAGCAGTACGTC.

V is TRBV10-2 and J is TRBJ1-2; 8 bases line up with TRBD1. Looked up from germline, CDR1 is WSHSY and CDR2 is SAAADI. CDR3 size: 17 residues. With V trimmed by 6 bases and J by 8 bases, 20 bases remained unmatched. The CDR3 region has the DNA TGCGCCAGCAGCATCAGGACAGGGTTAACGGCCGTGGGGGGCTACACCTTC. Translated, it gives CASSIRTGLTAVGGYTF.

The gene calls are TRBV5-1 and TRBJ1-2, with D possibly being TRBD1 (6 bases). Trimming removed 1 base at V and 6 bases at J, with 16 bases between. Per germline, CDR1 SGHRS and CDR2 YFSETQ. The CDR3 consists of 15 residues. The CDR3 DNA reads as TGCGCCAGCAGCTTGTCTTCGTCAGGGGTCGATGGCTACACCTTC. It is translated as CASSLSSSGVDGYTF.

The rearrangement uses TRBV6-6 and TRBJ2-5; TRBD1 agrees at 7 bases. The CDR3 runs 15 residues. The germline CDR1 and CDR2 sequences are MNHNY and SVGAGI (reference sequence). The trim removed 0 bases at V and 3 bases at J, leaving 4 bases unmatched. CDR3 coding DNA: TGTGCCAGCAGTTACTCAGGGGGCAATAAAGAGACCCAGTACTTC. Amino acids: CASSYSGGNKETQYF.

DNA of the CDR3: TGTGCCAGCAGTGACGGGACAGGGGGCAACACTGAAGCTTTCTTT. Protein sequence: CASSDGTGGNTEAFF. The chain couples TRBV6-4 to TRBJ1-1; 12 bases map to TRBD1. Trimming at V came to 2 bases and at J to 2 bases, leaving 0 bases not matched to a gene. The CDR3 is made up of 15 amino acids. Germline V lookup: CDR1 MRHNA, CDR2 SNTAGT.

The chain has TRBV10-2 and TRBJ2-5, with 7 bases that match TRBD2. The CDR3 runs to 12 residues. Germline V CDR1 and CDR2: WSHSY, SAAADI. J lost 3 bases, V lost 7 bases, and 2 bases had no gene match. In DNA form, the CDR3 reads TGCGCCAGCACCGGGGGGAAAGAGACCCAGTACTTC. This codes for CASTGGKETQYF.

The sample holds a few counts of this clone. The CDR3 DNA follows: TGTGCCAGCAGTTTGGGCGGGGGGTGGTACGAGCAGTACGTC. Its translation is CASSLGGGWYEQYV. This chain links TRBV28 with TRBJ2-7; 8 bases fit TRBD2. Germline V CDR1 and CDR2: MDHEN, SYDVKM. The CDR3 consists of 14 residues. V shed 3 bases, J shed 4 bases, and the junction held 5 bases outside the gene matches.

The rearrangement joins TRBV6-2 or TRBV6-3 to TRBJ2-5; 7 nucleotides line up with TRBD1. CDR1 and CDR2 (germline): MNHEY, SVGEGT. Trimming at V came to 2 bases and at J to 5 bases, leaving 8 bases not matched to a gene. CDR3 length equals 15 residues. DNA for the CDR3: TGTGCCAGCAGTTACGGGGACAGACGCACGGAGACCCAGTACTTC. Protein product: CASSYGDRRTETQYF.

The chain uses TRBV4-2 and TRBJ2-3, with D possibly matching TRBD1 (5 bases). Germline V gene lookup returns CDR1 LGHNA and CDR2 YNFKEQ. V lost 1 base and J lost 5, with 10 bases in between. The CDR3 sequence is 14 residues long. The CDR3 spells CASSQGRAVDTQYF. The CDR3 nucleotides read TGTGCCAGCAGCCAAGGCAGGGCAGTAGATACGCAGTATTTT.